Given below is one T cell receptor (beta chain) in context. Original analysis: Amplified reference gene primers provided the basis for estimating nucleated cell counts. Clones were sequenced by immunoSEQ multiplex PCR, and TCRdb holds only the in-frame ones, with some missing. From that table come the V and J calls and clone size; the DNA was used to work out D and trimming. The table includes about 86,000 clones, 65% to 85% detected once. This sample is part of a study of blood T cell repertoires in COVID-19. About the research overall: The United States, Italy and Spain supplied acute and convalescent COVID-19 samples. Sample material is recorded as cDNA or gDNA derived from T cells, B-cell-depleted T cells, or PBMCs.

Trimming pared 0 bases from V and 3 bases from J, leaving 14 bases between. Germline V gene lookup returns CDR1 SGHTA and CDR2 FQGNSA. The CDR3 runs to 16 residues. This rearrangement joins TRBV7-2 to TRBJ1-1; no reliable D call. Sequencing was carried out using peripheral blood. This clonotype was sampled from a woman of 80 years or more with active or convalescent COVID-19. The CDR3 coding sequence is TGTGCCAGCAGCTTAGCCTTGGGTTTGCGGGACACTGAAGCTTTCTTT. Residues: CASSLALGLRDTEAFF.